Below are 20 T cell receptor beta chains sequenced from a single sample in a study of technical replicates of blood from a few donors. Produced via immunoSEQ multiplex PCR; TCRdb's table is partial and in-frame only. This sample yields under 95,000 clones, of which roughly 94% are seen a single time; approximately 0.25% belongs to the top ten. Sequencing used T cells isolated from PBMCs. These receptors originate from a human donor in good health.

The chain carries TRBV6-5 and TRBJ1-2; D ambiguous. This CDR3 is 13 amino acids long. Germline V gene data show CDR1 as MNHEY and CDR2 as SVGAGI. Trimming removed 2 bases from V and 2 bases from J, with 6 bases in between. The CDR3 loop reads CASSYLENYGYTF. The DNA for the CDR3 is TGTGCCAGCAGTTACCTTGAGAACTATGGCTACACCTTC.

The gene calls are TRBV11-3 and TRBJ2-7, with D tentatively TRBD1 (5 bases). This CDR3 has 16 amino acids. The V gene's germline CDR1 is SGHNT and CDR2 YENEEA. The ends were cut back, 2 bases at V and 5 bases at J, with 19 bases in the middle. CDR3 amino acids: CASSLSIRAKDNEQYF. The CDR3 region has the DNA TGTGCCAGCAGCTTATCTATCCGGGCTAAGGACAACGAGCAGTACTTC. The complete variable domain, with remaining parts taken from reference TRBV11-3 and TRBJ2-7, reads EAGVVQSPRYKIIEKKQPVAFWCNPISGHNTLYWYLQNLGQGPELLIRYENEEAVDDSQLPKDRFSAERLKGVDSTLKIQPAELGDSAVYLCASSLSIRAKDNEQYFGPGTRLTVT.

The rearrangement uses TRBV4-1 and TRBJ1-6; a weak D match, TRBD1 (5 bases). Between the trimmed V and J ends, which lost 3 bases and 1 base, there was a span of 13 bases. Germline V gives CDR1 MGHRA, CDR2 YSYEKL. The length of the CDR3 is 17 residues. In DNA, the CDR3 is TGCGCCAGCAGCCATGACGGGGGAGGGTCCTATAATTCACCCCTCCACTTT. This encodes CASSHDGGGSYNSPLHF.

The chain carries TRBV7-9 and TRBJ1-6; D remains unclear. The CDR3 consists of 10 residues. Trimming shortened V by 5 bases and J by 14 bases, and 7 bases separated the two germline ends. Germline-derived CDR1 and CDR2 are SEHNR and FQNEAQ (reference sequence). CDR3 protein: CASSPPTLHF. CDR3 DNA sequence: TGTGCCAGCAGCCCCCCAACCCTCCACTTT. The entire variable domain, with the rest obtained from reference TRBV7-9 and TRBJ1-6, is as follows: DTGVSQNPRHKITKRGQNVTFRCDPISEHNRLYWYRQTLGQGPEFLTYFQNEAQLEKSRLLSDRFSAERPKGSFSTLEIQRTEQGDSAMYLCASSPPTLHFGNGTRLTVT.

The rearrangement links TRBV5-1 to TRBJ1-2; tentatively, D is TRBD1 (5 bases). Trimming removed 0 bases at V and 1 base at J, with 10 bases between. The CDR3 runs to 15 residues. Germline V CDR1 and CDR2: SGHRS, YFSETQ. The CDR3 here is CASSLGQINNYGYTF. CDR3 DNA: TGCGCCAGCAGCTTGGGACAGATCAATAACTATGGCTACACCTTC.

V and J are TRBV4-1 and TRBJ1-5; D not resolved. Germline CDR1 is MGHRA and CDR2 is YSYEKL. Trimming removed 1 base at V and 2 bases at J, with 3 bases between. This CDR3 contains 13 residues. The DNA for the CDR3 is TGCGCCAGCAGCCAAGGCGGCAATCAGCCCCAGCATTTT. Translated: CASSQGGNQPQHF.

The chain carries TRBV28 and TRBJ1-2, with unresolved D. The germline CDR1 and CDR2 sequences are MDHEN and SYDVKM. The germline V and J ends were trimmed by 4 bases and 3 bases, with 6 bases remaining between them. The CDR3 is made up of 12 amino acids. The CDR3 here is CASSYLHYGYTF. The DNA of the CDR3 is TGTGCCAGCAGTTACCTACACTATGGCTACACCTTC.

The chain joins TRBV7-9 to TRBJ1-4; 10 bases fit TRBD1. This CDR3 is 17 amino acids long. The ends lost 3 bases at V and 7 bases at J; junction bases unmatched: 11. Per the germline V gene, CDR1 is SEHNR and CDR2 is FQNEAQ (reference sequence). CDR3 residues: CASSLGDRGSQGEKLFF. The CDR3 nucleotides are TGTGCCAGCAGCTTGGGGGACAGGGGTTCCCAAGGTGAAAAACTGTTTTTT. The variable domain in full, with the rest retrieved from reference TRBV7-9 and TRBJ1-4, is DTGVSQNPRHKITKRGQNVTFRCDPISEHNRLYWYRQTLGQGPEFLTYFQNEAQLEKSRLLSDRFSAERPKGSFSTLEIQRTEQGDSAMYLCASSLGDRGSQGEKLFFGSGTQLSVL.

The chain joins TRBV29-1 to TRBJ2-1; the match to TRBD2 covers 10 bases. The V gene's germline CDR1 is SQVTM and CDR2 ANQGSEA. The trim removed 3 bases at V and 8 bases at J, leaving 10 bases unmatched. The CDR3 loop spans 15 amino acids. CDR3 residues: CSVDRASGSLDEQFF. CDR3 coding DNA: TGCAGCGTTGATCGGGCTAGCGGGAGCTTGGATGAGCAGTTCTTC.

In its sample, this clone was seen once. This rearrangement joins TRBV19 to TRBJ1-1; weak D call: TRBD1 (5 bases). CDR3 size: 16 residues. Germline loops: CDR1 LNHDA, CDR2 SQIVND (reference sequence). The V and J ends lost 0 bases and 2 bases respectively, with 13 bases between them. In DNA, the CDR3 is TGTGCCAGTAGTATAGATTTCCGGGGGGGTAACACTGAAGCTTTCTTT. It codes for CASSIDFRGGNTEAFF.

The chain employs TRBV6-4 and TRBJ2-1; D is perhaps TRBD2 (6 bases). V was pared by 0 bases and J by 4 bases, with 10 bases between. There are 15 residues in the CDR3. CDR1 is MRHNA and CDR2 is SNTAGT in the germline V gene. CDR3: CASSDSPGEYNEQFF. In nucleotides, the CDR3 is TGTGCCAGCAGTGACTCTCCGGGGGAATACAATGAGCAGTTCTTC.

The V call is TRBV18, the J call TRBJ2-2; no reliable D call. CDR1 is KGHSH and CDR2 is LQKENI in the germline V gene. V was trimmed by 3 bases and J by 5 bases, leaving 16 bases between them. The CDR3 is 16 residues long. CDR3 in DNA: TGTGCCAGCTCACCGTCGATTAGAACAGCAACCGGGGAGCTGTTTTTT. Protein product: CASSPSIRTATGELFF.

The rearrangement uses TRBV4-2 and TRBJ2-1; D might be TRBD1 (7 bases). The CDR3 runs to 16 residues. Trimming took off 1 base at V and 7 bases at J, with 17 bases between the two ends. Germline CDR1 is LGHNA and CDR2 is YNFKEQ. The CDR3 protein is CASSQATGHAGNEQFF. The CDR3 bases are TGTGCCAGCAGCCAAGCGACAGGGCACGCGGGGAATGAGCAGTTCTTC.

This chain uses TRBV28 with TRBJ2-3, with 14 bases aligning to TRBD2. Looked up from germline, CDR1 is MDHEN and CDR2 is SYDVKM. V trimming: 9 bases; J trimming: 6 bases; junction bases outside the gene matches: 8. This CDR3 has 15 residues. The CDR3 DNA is TGTGCCAGTTCGACTAGCGGGAGGGCCATGGATACGCAGTATTTT. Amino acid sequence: CASSTSGRAMDTQYF. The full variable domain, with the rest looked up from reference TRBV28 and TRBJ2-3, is DVKVTQSSRYLVKRTGEKVFLECVQDMDHENMFWYRQDPGLGLRLIYFSYDVKMKEKGDIPEGYSVSREKKERFSLILESASTNQTSMYLCASSTSGRAMDTQYFGPGTRLTVL.

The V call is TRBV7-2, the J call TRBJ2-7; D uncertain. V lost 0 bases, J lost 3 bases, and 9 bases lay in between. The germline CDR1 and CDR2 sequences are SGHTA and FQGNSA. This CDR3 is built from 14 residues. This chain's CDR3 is CASSLASSNYEQYF. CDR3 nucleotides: TGTGCCAGCAGCTTAGCGTCTAGTAACTACGAGCAGTACTTC.

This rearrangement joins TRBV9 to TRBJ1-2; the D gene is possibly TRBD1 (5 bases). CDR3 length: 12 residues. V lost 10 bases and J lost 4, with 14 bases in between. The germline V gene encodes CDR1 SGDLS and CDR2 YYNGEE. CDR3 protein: CAAGSGAYGYTF. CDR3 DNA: TGTGCCGCAGGGAGCGGGGCCTATGGCTACACCTTC.

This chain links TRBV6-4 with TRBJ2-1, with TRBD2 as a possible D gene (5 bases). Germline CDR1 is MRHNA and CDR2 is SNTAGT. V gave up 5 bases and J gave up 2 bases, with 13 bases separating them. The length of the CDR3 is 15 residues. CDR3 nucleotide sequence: TGTGCCAGCAGTCGGGAAACTGCTACCTACAATGAGCAGTTCTTC. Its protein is CASSRETATYNEQFF.

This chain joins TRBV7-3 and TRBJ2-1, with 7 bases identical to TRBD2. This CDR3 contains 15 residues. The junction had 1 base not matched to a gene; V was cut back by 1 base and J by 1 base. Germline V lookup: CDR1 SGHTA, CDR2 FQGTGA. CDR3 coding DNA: TGTGCCAGCAGCTTAAGGGGGGGGTCCTACAATGAGCAGTTCTTC. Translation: CASSLRGGSYNEQFF.

CDR3 DNA sequence: TGCGCCAGCAGCCAAGGGGGGAACGGGAGGACAGATACGCAGTATTTT. Its protein product is CASSQGGNGRTDTQYF. The chain is built from TRBV4-1 and TRBJ2-3, with 7 positions matching TRBD2. The ends lost 1 base at V and 3 bases at J; junction bases unmatched: 7. The CDR3 loop spans 16 amino acids. Germline-derived CDR1 and CDR2 are MGHRA and YSYEKL.

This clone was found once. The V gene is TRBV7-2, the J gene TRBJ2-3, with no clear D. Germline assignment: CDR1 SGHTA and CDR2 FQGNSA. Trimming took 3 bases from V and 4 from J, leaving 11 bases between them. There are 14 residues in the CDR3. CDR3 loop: CASSFHAQPDTQYF. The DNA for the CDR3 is TGTGCCAGCAGCTTTCACGCACAGCCAGATACGCAGTATTTT. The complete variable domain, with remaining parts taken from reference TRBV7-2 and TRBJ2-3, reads GAGVSQSPSNKVTEKGKDVELRCDPISGHTALYWYRQSLGQGLEFLIYFQGNSAPDKSGLPSDRFSAERTGGSVSTLTIQRTQQEDSAVYLCASSFHAQPDTQYFGPGTRLTVL.